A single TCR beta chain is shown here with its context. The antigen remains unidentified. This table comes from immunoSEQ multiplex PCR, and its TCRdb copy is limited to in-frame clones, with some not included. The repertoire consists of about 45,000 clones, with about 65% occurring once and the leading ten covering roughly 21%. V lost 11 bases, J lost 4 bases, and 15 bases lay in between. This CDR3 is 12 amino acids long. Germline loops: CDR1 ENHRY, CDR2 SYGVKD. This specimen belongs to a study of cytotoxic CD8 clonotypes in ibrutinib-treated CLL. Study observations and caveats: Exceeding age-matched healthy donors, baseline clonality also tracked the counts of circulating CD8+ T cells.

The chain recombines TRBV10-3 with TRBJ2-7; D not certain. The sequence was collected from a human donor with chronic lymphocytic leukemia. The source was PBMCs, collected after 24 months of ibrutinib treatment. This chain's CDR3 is CASGPAPYEQYF. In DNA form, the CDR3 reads TGTGCCTCGGGCCCGGCCCCTTACGAGCAGTACTTC.